The clone carrying this T cell receptor (beta chain) was seen a handful of times. What it recognizes is unknown. The entry originates in a study of CD8 T cells in ankylosing spondylitis. Study conclusions and caveats: Reports of some motif variants in reactive arthritis synovial fluid and blood predate this one. Fewer than 10 highly homologous variants made up a TCR beta motif that seemed to typify ankylosing spondylitis blood.

Preparation of TCR beta libraries was done by quantitative 5'-RACE with molecular barcodes. Each CDR3 protein is one row after TCRdb ran MiXCR on the 5' RACE reads. The profile shows 350,000 or so distinct CDR3 sequences, approximately 8% of them singletons. Sequencing was carried out using blood, either unsorted or a sorted T cell fraction (not recorded which). The receptor comes from a male donor with ankylosing spondylitis.

The CDR3 sequence: CASSPYRNSGANVLTF. CDR3 nucleotide sequence: TGTGCCAGCAGCCCCTACAGGAATTCTGGGGCCAACGTCCTGACTTTC. J is TRBJ2-6 and V is TRBV7-9; weak D call: TRBD1 (5 bases). V lost 5 bases to trimming and J lost 1 base, with 12 bases between them. The length of the CDR3 is 16 residues. Germline CDR1 is SEHNR and CDR2 is FQNEAQ (reference sequence).